The 19 T cell receptor beta chains presented below share a single source sample, sequenced in a study of blood T cell repertoires in COVID-19. The assay was immunoSEQ multiplex PCR, and TCRdb's table has in-frame clones only and misses some. Of 150,000 to 200,000 clones listed, roughly nine tenths are singletons. The sample comprised peripheral blood. All receptors derive from a man between 60 and 75 years old with acute or convalescent COVID-19.

The chain links TRBV30 to TRBJ2-3; a weak D match, TRBD2 (6 bases). CDR1 is GTSNPN, CDR2 SVGIG, per germline (reference sequence). The CDR3 sequence is 15 residues long. V lost 1 base and J 6 bases, leaving 17 bases between the germline ends. The CDR3 is CAWSEGSLAGDTQYF. As DNA, the CDR3 is TGTGCCTGGAGTGAGGGGTCACTAGCCGGTGATACGCAGTATTTT.

The V gene is TRBV27, the J gene TRBJ2-1; TRBD2 aligns across 13 bases. CDR1 MNHEY and CDR2 SMNVEV come from the germline V gene (reference sequence). The CDR3 has 14 amino acids. V lost 5 bases and J lost 7; bases outside the gene matches: 2. The CDR3 protein is CASSPGLAGNEQFF. CDR3 nucleotides: TGTGCCAGCAGTCCGGGACTAGCGGGAAATGAGCAGTTCTTC.

DNA for the CDR3: TGTGCCAGCAGCCACCCCTCTAGGAATGAGCAGTTCTTC. This gives the protein CASSHPSRNEQFF. V usage is TRBV3-1 (or the pseudogene TRBV3-2) and J usage is TRBJ2-1, with unresolved D. This CDR3 is built from 13 residues. Deletions cut 3 bases from V and 7 bases from J, with 10 bases between. Germline assignment: CDR1 LGHDT and CDR2 YNNKEL (reference sequence).

The chain employs TRBV4-1 and TRBJ2-4; D might be TRBD1 (5 bases). V lost 3 bases, J lost 7 bases, and 19 bases lay in between. This CDR3 is built from 16 residues. The germline gives CDR1 MGHRA, CDR2 YSYEKL. The CDR3 is CASSQDQGAAGNIQYF. CDR3 sequence (DNA): TGCGCCAGCAGCCAGGATCAAGGGGCTGCTGGGAACATTCAGTACTTC.

This clone was found once. The chain is built from TRBV5-4 and TRBJ1-6; 8 bases align to TRBD1. The CDR3 loop spans 15 amino acids. The J segment lost 7 bases and the V segment lost 5 bases, leaving 8 bases of the junction unmatched. Germline CDR1 is SGHNT and CDR2 is YYREEE (reference sequence). CDR3 residues: CASSLQGAGNSPLHF. CDR3 sequence (DNA): TGTGCCAGCAGTTTGCAGGGGGCAGGAAATTCACCCCTCCACTTT. Drawing the rest from reference TRBV5-4 and TRBJ1-6, the complete variable domain is ETGVTQSPTHLIKTRGQQVTLRCSSQSGHNTVSWYQQALGQGPQFIFQYYREEENGRGNFPPRFSGLQFPNYSSELNVNALELDDSALYLCASSLQGAGNSPLHFGNGTRLTVT.

The genes are TRBV27 and TRBJ2-7, with TRBD2 as a possible D gene (6 bases). Between the trimmed V and J ends, which lost 11 bases and 4 bases, there was a span of 18 bases. The CDR3 runs to 13 residues. The germline V gene encodes CDR1 MNHEY and CDR2 SMNVEV (reference sequence). This CDR3 is CAVRVGLTYEQYF. CDR3 in DNA: TGTGCCGTAAGAGTCGGACTAACTTACGAGCAGTACTTC.

The V call is TRBV27, the J call TRBJ1-5; 8 bases match TRBD1. Unmatched junction bases numbered 3, after V lost 3 bases and J lost 5 bases. The V gene's germline CDR1 is MNHEY and CDR2 SMNVEV (reference sequence). CDR3 length equals 14 residues. The CDR3 coding sequence is TGTGCCAGCAGTTTGACAGGGGTTCATCAGCCCCAGCATTTT. It yields the protein CASSLTGVHQPQHF.

J is TRBJ2-1 and V is TRBV6-5, with D tentatively TRBD2 (5 bases). The CDR3 totals 12 residues. The germline V and J ends were trimmed by 7 bases and 5 bases, with 9 bases remaining between them. Germline CDR1 and CDR2: MNHEY and SVGAGI. The DNA for the CDR3 is TGTGCCAGCAAAGACTACAACAATGAGCAGTTCTTC. Amino acids: CASKDYNNEQFF.

V usage is TRBV7-2 and J usage is TRBJ2-3; 8 bases line up with TRBD2. Germline CDR1 reads SGHTA; CDR2 reads FQGNSA. The V segment lost 1 base and the J segment 6 bases; nucleotides outside the gene matches: 3. This CDR3 is 14 amino acids long. The CDR3 loop reads CASSLDSGEDTQYF. The CDR3 bases are TGTGCCAGCAGCTTAGATAGCGGGGAGGATACGCAGTATTTT.

This clone has just one count. The gene calls are TRBV7-9 and TRBJ2-4, with a weak D call TRBD2 (7 bases). Per germline, CDR1 SEHNR and CDR2 FQNEAQ (reference sequence). The length of the CDR3 is 14 residues. The V end was cut by 7 bases, the J end by 5 bases, with 15 bases between. This CDR3 reads CASTPWGGQNIQYF. Written as DNA, the CDR3 is TGTGCCAGCACCCCGTGGGGGGGCCAAAACATTCAGTACTTC.

This clone occurred once. The V and J genes are TRBV10-2 and TRBJ2-1, with 12 bases lining up with TRBD2. This CDR3 is built from 13 residues. Trimming cost V 6 bases and J 6 bases; bases outside gene matches: 0. Germline CDR1 is WSHSY and CDR2 is SAAADI. Here the CDR3 reads CASRGLAGNEQFF. The CDR3, as DNA: TGCGCCAGCAGGGGACTAGCGGGCAATGAGCAGTTCTTC.

In nucleotides, the CDR3 is TGTGCCAGCAGCGTAGGCGGGGGCACCATCTACGAGCAGTACTTC. The encoded protein is CASSVGGGTIYEQYF. The chain uses TRBV11-2 and TRBJ2-7; maybe TRBD2 (7 bases). CDR1 and CDR2 (germline): SGHAT, FQNNGV. The CDR3 length is 15 residues. V dropped 5 bases and J dropped 3 bases, with 17 bases sitting between them.

The chain recombines TRBV10-3 with TRBJ1-2, with 8 nucleotides matching TRBD1. Trimming removed 4 bases from V and 0 bases from J; junction bases left unmatched: 4. Germline values: CDR1 ENHRY, CDR2 SYGVKD. The CDR3 runs 15 residues. CDR3 in DNA: TGTGCCATCAGTGTGACAGGGGAAGCTAACTATGGCTACACCTTC. It specifies CAISVTGEANYGYTF.

This chain joins TRBV10-2 and TRBJ1-6, with no clear D. The CDR3 length is 13 residues. Trimming left V 1 base short and J 10 bases short, with 8 bases between. Germline assignment: CDR1 WSHSY and CDR2 SAAADI. CDR3 DNA sequence: TGCGCCAGCAGTGAGTGGCAGTACTCACCCCTCCACTTT. Its translation: CASSEWQYSPLHF.

The V call is TRBV9, the J call TRBJ2-3, with 7 bases fitting TRBD2. V gave up 0 bases and J gave up 2 bases; unmatched junction bases: 9. Germline V gives CDR1 SGDLS, CDR2 YYNGEE. CDR3 size: 17 residues. CDR3 protein: CASSVAPASGTTDTQYF. In DNA form, the CDR3 reads TGTGCCAGCAGCGTAGCTCCAGCTAGCGGCACCACAGATACGCAGTATTTT.

To note about this clone: This CDR3 is also generated by other DNA sequences in the sample. The chain carries TRBV7-3 and TRBJ1-1; D not certain. V shed 2 bases and J shed 0 bases, with 4 bases lying between them. CDR1 and CDR2 (germline): SGHTA, FQGTGA. The CDR3 consists of 13 residues. This CDR3 reads CASSLVMNTEAFF. The CDR3 bases are TGTGCCAGCAGCTTAGTAATGAACACTGAAGCTTTCTTT.

J is TRBJ1-5 and V is TRBV11-2, with TRBD1 matching over 7 bases. Germline-derived CDR1 and CDR2 are SGHAT and FQNNGV. The CDR3 contains 18 residues. The ends lost 5 bases at V and 3 bases at J; junction bases unmatched: 16. DNA of the CDR3: TGTGCCAGCAGCCCGGAAAATAGGCCGGGACAGAACAATCAGCCCCAGCATTTT. The encoded protein is CASSPENRPGQNNQPQHF.

The chain has TRBV6-1 and TRBJ1-6; weak D call: TRBD1 (5 bases). Germline CDR1 is MNHNS and CDR2 is SASEGT. This CDR3 has 13 residues. Trimming took 3 bases from V and 10 from J, leaving 10 bases between them. In DNA form, the CDR3 reads TGTGCCAGCAGTGAGGGGCTCGGATCACCCCTCCACTTT. It yields the protein CASSEGLGSPLHF.

This sequence joins TRBV11-1 and TRBJ1-6, with D unclear. Germline CDR1 and CDR2: SGHAT and FQDESV (reference sequence). V was cut by 0 bases and J by 7 bases, with 13 bases left in between. The CDR3 consists of 16 residues. CDR3 sequence (DNA): TGTGCCAGCAGCTTAGCCTCGGGGTATAGGAATTCACCCCTCCACTTT. Protein: CASSLASGYRNSPLHF.